This record looks at one TCR beta chain sequence and its context. Its antigen remains unknown. Deep was the level used in running the assay. Here immunoSEQ multiplex PCR was the method, and the copy in TCRdb shows in-frame clones only, minus some. The sample shows hundreds of thousands of clones, just over 75% of them seen only once. All donors qualified as healthy HIV-negative adults and had experienced no recent acute infections or vaccinations. The unsorted samples had some 90 million PBMCs used for genomic DNA. This sample was included in a study of shared clonotypes between healthy human individuals. Study-wide findings and caveats: A limitation of the genetic and exposure-history diversity represented arose from few donors.

The length of the CDR3 is 15 residues. CDR1 is LNHDA and CDR2 is SQIVND in the germline V gene (reference sequence). The V gene lost 3 bases and the J gene lost 0 bases, with 9 bases spanning the gap. Sequences were obtained from PBMCs. The chain has TRBV19 and TRBJ1-5, with a possible D match to TRBD1 (5 bases). This TCR was sampled from a woman in her forties in good health. Some clones in this sample may be carry-over from other donors' samples. CDR3 in DNA: TGTGCCAGTAGTATCGGGGCTTATAGCAATCAGCCCCAGCATTTT. Residues: CASSIGAYSNQPQHF.